This is a list of T cell receptor beta chains from one sample in a study of T cells in Graves' hyperthyroidism and ophthalmopathy. TCRdb analysed the multiplex PCR reads with MiXCR anew, one entry per CDR3 protein. The table has 690,000 or so distinct CDR3 sequences, 18% seen once. Specimen: blood. The receptors come from a woman in her forties or fifties with Graves' hyperthyroidism that later progressed to Graves' ophthalmopathy. Both conserved end residues are trimmed from each CDR3. The order of the fields is D gene, J gene, clone size, V gene, CDR3 protein. The D gene is left open where the match is weak. The listing skips clone size in some rows; elsewhere it reads once, few, many or a size class.

d_gene: -
j_gene: TRBJ2-1
abundance: -
v_gene: TRBV9
CDR3aa: ASSVEGGREYNEQF

d_gene: -
j_gene: TRBJ2-5
abundance: -
v_gene: TRBV5-4
CDR3aa: ASSLEAQGWQTQY

d_gene: TRBD1
j_gene: TRBJ2-3
abundance: many
v_gene: TRBV6-1
CDR3aa: ASSHGQGITDTQY

d_gene: TRBD1
j_gene: TRBJ2-1
abundance: few
v_gene: TRBV27
CDR3aa: ASNPRGQGYYNEQF

d_gene: TRBD1
j_gene: TRBJ1-1
abundance: many
v_gene: TRBV5-1
CDR3aa: ASSLARDSMNTEAF

d_gene: TRBD1
j_gene: TRBJ1-5
abundance: -
v_gene: TRBV6-2/TRBV6-3
CDR3aa: ASSHLAGQGPYSNQPQH

d_gene: TRBD1
j_gene: TRBJ1-1
abundance: few
v_gene: TRBV20-1
CDR3aa: SANLGQGTEAF

d_gene: -
j_gene: TRBJ2-2
abundance: many
v_gene: TRBV6-5
CDR3aa: ASSYSLTVGTGELF

d_gene: TRBD2
j_gene: TRBJ2-1
abundance: many
v_gene: TRBV5-1
CDR3aa: ASSQLAGGHNEQF

d_gene: TRBD1
j_gene: TRBJ1-6
abundance: few
v_gene: TRBV7-6
CDR3aa: ASSPRQGADSPLH

d_gene: TRBD1
j_gene: TRBJ1-2
abundance: few
v_gene: TRBV4-2
CDR3aa: ASSQESSTGLGYT

d_gene: -
j_gene: TRBJ1-1
abundance: -
v_gene: TRBV6-1
CDR3aa: ASSETGRGTEAF

d_gene: -
j_gene: TRBJ1-1
abundance: few
v_gene: TRBV27
CDR3aa: ASSFAGTPTEAF

d_gene: -
j_gene: TRBJ1-3
abundance: once
v_gene: TRBV9
CDR3aa: ASVGAGNTIY

d_gene: -
j_gene: TRBJ2-5
abundance: -
v_gene: TRBV6-1
CDR3aa: ASSSAGPQETQY

d_gene: TRBD1
j_gene: TRBJ1-2
abundance: -
v_gene: TRBV20-1
CDR3aa: SAILSTRDRNYGYT